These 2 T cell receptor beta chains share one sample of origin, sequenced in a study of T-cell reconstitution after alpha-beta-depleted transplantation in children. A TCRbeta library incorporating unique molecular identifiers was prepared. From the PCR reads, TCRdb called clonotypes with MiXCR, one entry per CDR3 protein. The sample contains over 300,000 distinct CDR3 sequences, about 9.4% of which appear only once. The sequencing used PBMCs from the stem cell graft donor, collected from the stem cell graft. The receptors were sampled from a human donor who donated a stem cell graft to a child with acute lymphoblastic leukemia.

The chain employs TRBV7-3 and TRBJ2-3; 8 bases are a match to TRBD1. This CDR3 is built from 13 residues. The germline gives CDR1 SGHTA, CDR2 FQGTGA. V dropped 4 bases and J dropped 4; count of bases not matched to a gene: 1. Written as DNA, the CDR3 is TGTGCCAGCAGCTCGACAGGGGCAGATACGCAGTATTTT. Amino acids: CASSSTGADTQYF.

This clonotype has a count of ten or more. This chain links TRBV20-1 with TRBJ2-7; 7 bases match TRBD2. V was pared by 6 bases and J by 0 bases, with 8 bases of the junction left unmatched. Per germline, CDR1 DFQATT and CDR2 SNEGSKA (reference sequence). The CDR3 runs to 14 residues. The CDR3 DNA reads TGCAGTGCATGGGACCAGCGGGGCTCCTACGAGCAGTACTTC. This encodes CSAWDQRGSYEQYF.